This paragraph reports one T cell receptor beta chain. The junction shows a germline mismatch at one end, possibly a read error. The sample's time point: newly diagnosed GD, antithyroid drugs for less than 3 months. The TCR library was made from RNA extracted from PBMCs. An endocrinology department located in Xi'an, China, was where the patients came from. The data were obtained in a study of regulatory T cells in long-lasting Graves disease. CDR3-region Arm-PCR and iRepertoire HTBI primers produced the TCR beta libraries. From the multiplex PCR reads, TCRdb called clonotypes with MiXCR, one entry per CDR3 protein. The sample shows 550,000 to 600,000 distinct CDR3 sequences, 16% of them seen only once. The germline gives CDR1 SNHLY, CDR2 FYNNEI. CDR3 size: 13 residues. The sample also formed part of further work on T cells in Graves' hyperthyroidism and ophthalmopathy. That work contributes: Clinical symptoms, serum thyroxine and TRAb, thyroid ultrasound and orbital computed tomography together formed the diagnostic basis.

Sequences were derived from peripheral blood mononuclear cells (PBMCs), sampled at new diagnosis, from a patient treated with antithyroid drugs. This receptor was obtained from a man aged 18 to 35 with Graves disease. The chain links TRBV2 to TRBJ2-6; D is perhaps TRBD1 or TRBD2 (6 bases each). DNA of the CDR3: TGTGCCAGCAGTGGATCGGGGGCCAACGTCCCGACTTTC. Its translation is CASSGSGANVPTF.